The rows below give T cell receptor beta chains drawn from one sample of a study of vaccination and CD4 T cells after COVID-19. TCRdb reanalysed the PCR reads using MiXCR and keeps one entry per CDR3 protein. Here the sample spans more than 10,000 distinct CDR3 sequences, 35% to 45% being singletons. The antigens these receptors bind are not known. The sample consisted of cultured CD4+ T cells from blood. These receptors all stem from a human donor with COVID-19. Both conserved end residues are part of each CDR3. The D gene is left open where the match is weak. Size is omitted from some rows. Given values are once, few, many or a class for expanded clones.

d_gene: .; v_gene: TRBV20-1; abundance: .; j_gene: TRBJ2-7; CDR3aa: CSVVRGSSYEQYF; CDR3nt: TGCAGTGTTGTGCGGGGTAGTTCATACGAGCAGTACTTC
d_gene: TRBD1; v_gene: TRBV7-8; abundance: few; j_gene: TRBJ1-6; CDR3aa: CASSLGTGVNSPLHF; CDR3nt: TGTGCCAGCAGCTTGGGGACAGGGGTAAATTCACCCCTCCACTTT
d_gene: .; v_gene: TRBV18; abundance: .; j_gene: TRBJ2-3; CDR3aa: CASSPQGSLLDTQYF; CDR3nt: TGTGCCAGCTCACCTCAGGGGTCGCTCCTGGATACGCAGTATTTT
d_gene: TRBD1; v_gene: TRBV12-3/TRBV12-4; abundance: .; j_gene: TRBJ2-6; CDR3aa: CASSKTGSGANVLTF; CDR3nt: TGTGCCAGCAGCAAGACAGGGTCTGGGGCCAACGTCCTGACTTTC
d_gene: TRBD2; v_gene: TRBV7-2; abundance: .; j_gene: TRBJ2-3; CDR3aa: CASSPAGAATDTQYF; CDR3nt: TGTGCCAGCAGCCCAGCGGGGGCCGCCACAGATACGCAGTATTTT
d_gene: .; v_gene: TRBV7-2; abundance: .; j_gene: TRBJ1-1; CDR3aa: CASSSQRGNTEAFF; CDR3nt: TGTGCCAGCAGCTCCCAACGAGGGAACACTGAAGCTTTCTTT
d_gene: TRBD1; v_gene: TRBV6-1; abundance: few; j_gene: TRBJ2-2; CDR3aa: CASRRDRRSTGELFF; CDR3nt: TGTGCCAGCAGACGGGACAGGCGTTCCACCGGGGAGCTGTTTTTT
d_gene: .; v_gene: TRBV6-4; abundance: .; j_gene: TRBJ1-2; CDR3aa: CASSEGRGYGYTF; CDR3nt: TGTGCCAGCAGCGAGGGGAGGGGCTATGGCTACACCTTC
d_gene: .; v_gene: TRBV18; abundance: .; j_gene: TRBJ2-7; CDR3aa: CASSPGLRTLPSYEQYF; CDR3nt: TGTGCCAGCTCACCAGGGCTTAGAACCCTCCCCTCCTACGAGCAGTACTTC
d_gene: .; v_gene: TRBV19; abundance: few; j_gene: TRBJ1-6; CDR3aa: CASRDGGRTYSPLHF; CDR3nt: TGTGCCAGTAGGGACGGGGGCCGTACTTACTCACCCCTCCACTTT
d_gene: .; v_gene: TRBV5-6; abundance: .; j_gene: TRBJ2-2; CDR3aa: CASSLVSPSRTGELFF; CDR3nt: TGTGCCAGCAGCTTAGTCTCCCCTAGTAGGACCGGGGAGCTGTTTTTT
d_gene: .; v_gene: TRBV6-1; abundance: few; j_gene: TRBJ2-5; CDR3aa: CASSGQLQETQYF; CDR3nt: TGTGCCAGCAGCGGGCAGCTCCAAGAGACCCAGTACTTC
d_gene: .; v_gene: TRBV2; abundance: .; j_gene: TRBJ2-1; CDR3aa: CASRGIDALSYNEQFF; CDR3nt: TGTGCCAGCAGGGGTATCGACGCCCTCTCCTACAATGAGCAGTTCTTC
d_gene: .; v_gene: TRBV19; abundance: .; j_gene: TRBJ1-3; CDR3aa: CASSLDRASGNTIYF; CDR3nt: TGTGCCAGTAGTCTGGATCGGGCCTCTGGAAACACCATATATTTT
d_gene: TRBD1; v_gene: TRBV5-1; abundance: few; j_gene: TRBJ1-6; CDR3aa: CASRAGTGEHSPLHF; CDR3nt: TGCGCCAGCAGGGCCGGGACAGGGGAACATTCACCCCTCCACTTT
d_gene: TRBD1; v_gene: TRBV7-3; abundance: .; j_gene: TRBJ1-1; CDR3aa: CASSSGDRAEAFF; CDR3nt: TGTGCCAGCAGCTCTGGGGACAGGGCAGAAGCTTTCTTT
d_gene: .; v_gene: TRBV6-2/TRBV6-3; abundance: .; j_gene: TRBJ2-1; CDR3aa: CATRGGGTNNEQFF; CDR3nt: TGTGCCACCAGGGGTGGTGGAACTAACAATGAGCAGTTCTTC
d_gene: TRBD1; v_gene: TRBV6-2/TRBV6-3; abundance: few; j_gene: TRBJ1-6; CDR3aa: CASSYPTGMNNSPLHF; CDR3nt: TGTGCCAGCAGTTACCCGACAGGGATGAATAATTCACCCCTCCACTTT
d_gene: TRBD1; v_gene: TRBV23-1; abundance: .; j_gene: TRBJ2-6; CDR3aa: CASSQSATGVPSGANVLTF; CDR3nt: TGCGCCAGCAGTCAATCTGCTACAGGGGTACCATCTGGGGCCAACGTCCTGACTTTC
d_gene: .; v_gene: TRBV5-4; abundance: .; j_gene: TRBJ2-3; CDR3aa: CASIGRGTDTQYF; CDR3nt: TGTGCCAGCATCGGCAGGGGTACAGATACGCAGTATTTT
d_gene: TRBD2; v_gene: TRBV3-1; abundance: .; j_gene: TRBJ2-5; CDR3aa: CASSPPRGLAGGQGYF; CDR3nt: TGTGCCAGCAGCCCCCCCCGGGGACTAGCGGGGGGCCAGGGGTACTTC
d_gene: .; v_gene: TRBV6-1; abundance: few; j_gene: TRBJ1-2; CDR3aa: CASRGLFPGGGYTF; CDR3nt: TGTGCCAGCAGGGGGCTCTTCCCTGGGGGGGGCTACACCTTC
d_gene: .; v_gene: TRBV11-1; abundance: once; j_gene: TRBJ2-5; CDR3aa: CASKKDRQETQYF; CDR3nt: TGTGCCAGCAAGAAGGACAGACAAGAGACCCAGTACTTC
d_gene: TRBD2; v_gene: TRBV10-3; abundance: few; j_gene: TRBJ2-5; CDR3aa: CATGLAGGQETQYF; CDR3nt: TGTGCCACTGGACTAGCGGGGGGCCAAGAGACCCAGTACTTC
d_gene: TRBD1; v_gene: TRBV20-1; abundance: few; j_gene: TRBJ1-1; CDR3aa: CSAIDQTGLQAFF; CDR3nt: TGCAGTGCTATAGACCAGACAGGGTTGCAAGCTTTCTTT
d_gene: .; v_gene: TRBV29-1; abundance: once; j_gene: TRBJ1-1; CDR3aa: CSVGRQDTEAFF; CDR3nt: TGCAGCGTAGGCCGACAGGACACTGAAGCTTTCTTT
d_gene: .; v_gene: TRBV19; abundance: once; j_gene: TRBJ2-7; CDR3aa: CASQNRGTYEQYF; CDR3nt: TGTGCCAGTCAAAACCGGGGGACCTACGAGCAGTACTTC